This is a list of T cell receptor beta chains from one sample in a study of blood T cell repertoires in COVID-19. The assay was immunoSEQ multiplex PCR, and TCRdb's table has in-frame clones only and misses some. The repertoire holds a few hundred thousand clones, with 84% as singletons. Sequenced sample: peripheral blood. Every receptor here comes from a woman between 35 and 50 years old who had recovered from COVID-19. Each CDR3 is given with its conserved first and last residue. D genes are given only for firm matches. Size is stated for part of the rows, as once, few or many counts, or as a class when the clone is expanded.

size: NA; V: TRBV9; D: NA; J: TRBJ1-1; length: 15; CDR3: CASSVVTGMNTEAFF; DNA: TGTGCCAGCAGCGTTGTGACAGGCATGAACACTGAAGCTTTCTTT
size: few; V: TRBV11-2; D: NA; J: TRBJ1-3; length: 15; CDR3: CASSSLHTSGNTIYF; DNA: TGTGCCAGCAGCTCACTACATACCTCTGGAAACACCATATATTTT
size: NA; V: TRBV7-2; D: NA; J: TRBJ2-3; length: 17; CDR3: CASSLGFWGGGTDTQYF; DNA: TGTGCCAGCAGCCTAGGGTTTTGGGGGGGCGGCACAGATACGCAGTATTTT
size: NA; V: TRBV5-1; D: NA; J: TRBJ1-2; length: 15; CDR3: CASSLLAGNNYGYTF; DNA: TGCGCCAGCAGCTTGCTCGCGGGAAATAACTATGGCTACACCTTC
size: NA; V: TRBV7-9; D: NA; J: TRBJ1-3; length: 15; CDR3: CASSLTTAGGNTIYF; DNA: TGTGCCAGCAGCTTAACAACCGCGGGGGGAAACACCATATATTTT
size: NA; V: TRBV13; D: NA; J: TRBJ2-1; length: 15; CDR3: CASSQYNLNYNEQFF; DNA: TGTGCCAGCAGCCAGTACAATTTGAACTACAATGAGCAGTTCTTC
size: NA; V: TRBV20-1; D: TRBD1; J: TRBJ1-6; length: 17; CDR3: CSASVPGDSSYNSPLHF; DNA: TGCAGTGCTAGTGTACCCGGGGACAGCTCCTATAATTCACCCCTCCACTTT
size: NA; V: TRBV29-1; D: TRBD1; J: TRBJ2-7; length: 13; CDR3: CSVGTGLMVEQYF; DNA: TGCAGCGTCGGGACAGGGCTAATGGTCGAGCAGTACTTC
size: NA; V: TRBV5-6; D: NA; J: TRBJ1-1; length: 17; CDR3: CASSGRQTDRPRTEAFF; DNA: TGTGCCAGCAGCGGACGGCAGACGGACAGACCCCGCACTGAAGCTTTCTTT
size: NA; V: TRBV5-6; D: TRBD1; J: TRBJ2-7; length: 14; CDR3: CASSLGTGTYEQYF; DNA: TGTGCCAGCAGCTTAGGGACAGGAACCTACGAGCAGTACTTC
size: NA; V: TRBV7-9; D: NA; J: TRBJ2-3; length: 15; CDR3: CASSFPGQSTDTQYF; DNA: TGTGCCAGCAGTTTTCCGGGACAATCCACAGATACGCAGTATTTT
size: NA; V: TRBV30; D: TRBD2; J: TRBJ2-3; length: 13; CDR3: CACRWLAGGSQYF; DNA: TGTGCCTGCCGTTGGCTAGCGGGGGGCTCGCAGTATTTT
size: NA; V: TRBV10-3; D: NA; J: TRBJ1-4; length: 13; CDR3: CAISEGGGEKLFF; DNA: TGTGCCATCAGTGAAGGAGGAGGAGAAAAACTGTTTTTT
size: once; V: TRBV27; D: NA; J: TRBJ2-7; length: 14; CDR3: CASSPQGRIYEQYF; DNA: TGTGCCAGCAGTCCCCAGGGCAGGATCTACGAGCAGTACTTC
size: NA; V: TRBV9; D: TRBD1; J: TRBJ1-3; length: 15; CDR3: CASSPTGVGGNTIYF; DNA: TGTGCCAGCAGCCCGACAGGGGTCGGTGGAAACACCATATATTTT
size: NA; V: TRBV7-2; D: TRBD1; J: TRBJ2-3; length: 16; CDR3: CASSLDRQGATDTQYF; DNA: TGTGCCAGCAGCTTAGATAGACAGGGGGCGACAGATACGCAGTATTTT
size: NA; V: TRBV6-6; D: NA; J: TRBJ1-2; length: 15; CDR3: CASSYTRTDNYGYTF; DNA: TGTGCCAGCAGTTACACCCGGACAGATAACTATGGCTACACCTTC
size: few; V: TRBV6-2/TRBV6-3; D: NA; J: TRBJ2-7; length: 15; CDR3: CASSYARPGRYEQYF; DNA: TGTGCCAGCAGTTACGCCAGGCCAGGTCGGTACGAGCAGTACTTC
size: few; V: TRBV6-5; D: TRBD1; J: TRBJ2-2; length: 15; CDR3: CASTLDRGDSGELFF; DNA: TGTGCCAGCACCTTGGACAGGGGGGATTCCGGGGAGCTGTTTTTT
size: NA; V: TRBV5-4; D: TRBD1; J: TRBJ2-5; length: 14; CDR3: CASSETGGGETQYF; DNA: TGTGCCAGCAGCGAAACAGGGGGCGGTGAGACCCAGTACTTC
size: NA; V: TRBV6-2/TRBV6-3; D: NA; J: TRBJ2-2; length: 14; CDR3: CASSYRGNTGELFF; DNA: TGTGCCAGCAGTTACCGGGGGAACACCGGGGAGCTGTTTTTT
size: NA; V: TRBV7-2; D: TRBD1; J: TRBJ1-2; length: 14; CDR3: CASSPTEQGIGYTF; DNA: TGTGCCAGCAGCCCTACTGAACAGGGGATTGGCTACACCTTC
size: once; V: TRBV27; D: TRBD1; J: TRBJ2-6; length: 18; CDR3: CASSSTGTGLYGANVLTF; DNA: TGTGCCAGCAGTTCAACCGGGACAGGGTTATATGGGGCCAACGTCCTGACTTTC
size: NA; V: TRBV10-3; D: NA; J: TRBJ2-7; length: 13; CDR3: CAIRTVSSYEQYF; DNA: TGTGCCATCAGGACAGTGAGCTCCTACGAGCAGTACTTC
size: NA; V: TRBV6-5; D: NA; J: TRBJ2-7; length: 12; CDR3: CASREYSYEQYF; DNA: TGTGCCAGCAGGGAGTATAGCTACGAGCAGTACTTC
size: NA; V: TRBV7-9; D: TRBD1; J: TRBJ2-2; length: 16; CDR3: CASSEPTGGTVGELFF; DNA: TGTGCCAGCAGCGAACCAACAGGGGGCACCGTCGGGGAGCTGTTTTTT